The 22 T cell receptor beta chains listed next were all sequenced from one sample in a study of response to subunit inactivated influenza vaccine. TCRdb passed the RT-PCR reads through MiXCR, listing each CDR3 protein once. The sample includes roughly 790,000 distinct CDR3 sequences, about 20% seen only once; the top ten take roughly a tenth. The material sequenced was PBMCs from blood, taken 4 to 6 days after vaccination. Receptors were obtained from a man aged 45-65 years who received an inactivated influenza vaccine.

The chain couples TRBV12-3 or TRBV12-4 to TRBJ2-1; D possibly uses TRBD1 or TRBD2 (5 bases each). The V gene lost 3 bases and the J gene lost 5 bases, with 11 bases spanning the gap. CDR3 length: 14 residues. CDR3 sequence: CASSFWGKDNEQFF. DNA for the CDR3: TGTGCCAGCAGTTTTTGGGGGAAAGACAATGAGCAGTTCTTC.

The chain recombines TRBV20-1 with TRBJ2-2; the D gene is possibly TRBD2 (6 bases). Germline values: CDR1 DFQATT, CDR2 SNEGSKA (reference sequence). CDR3 length equals 13 residues. V lost 6 bases to trimming and J lost 12 bases, with 20 bases between them. CDR3 amino acids: CSADTGVEVKLFF. In DNA, the CDR3 is TGCAGTGCGGATACGGGAGTTGAAGTAAAGCTGTTTTTT.

The chain joins TRBV12-3 or TRBV12-4 to TRBJ2-7, with TRBD2 matching 12 bases. Losses at the gene ends were 2 bases for V and 4 bases for J; bases not matched to a gene: 24. The CDR3 extends over 22 amino acids. CDR3 DNA sequence: TGTGCCAGCAGTTTACGGTTTCTTGGGCTAGCGGGAGGGCCGGTAAGGTTGTACGAGCAGTACTTC. Translation gives CASSLRFLGLAGGPVRLYEQYF.

This clonotype has just a few counts. The chain combines TRBV7-9 with TRBJ2-7; D not resolved. The length of the CDR3 is 11 residues. V was shortened by 5 bases and J by 12 bases, with 14 bases between the two germline ends. The germline CDR1 and CDR2 sequences are SEHNR and FQNEAQ (reference sequence). CDR3 in amino acids: CASSAVPPGYF. CDR3 coding DNA: TGTGCCAGCAGCGCAGTTCCCCCCGGGTACTTC.

The table lists this clonotype with a few counts. This chain connects TRBV12-3 or TRBV12-4 to TRBJ2-7; 14 bases agree with TRBD2. CDR3 size: 16 residues. Trimming removed 3 bases from V and 4 bases from J; junction bases left unmatched: 5. This CDR3 reads CASSLGLAGARYEQYF. The CDR3 DNA is TGTGCCAGCAGTTTGGGACTAGCGGGAGCTCGATACGAGCAGTACTTC.

CDR3 nucleotide sequence: TGTGCCAGTAGCCGGAGGAGTGGGGAGACCCAGTACTTC. Protein: CASSRRSGETQYF. The chain is built from TRBV19 and TRBJ2-5; possible D gene TRBD2, 5 bases. The V and J ends lost 6 bases and 5 bases respectively, with 13 bases between them. The CDR3 spans 13 residues. In germline, CDR1 is LNHDA, CDR2 SQIVND (reference sequence).

This clonotype was observed a few times. The chain is built from TRBV12-3 or TRBV12-4 and TRBJ2-4, with TRBD2 matching 14 bases. V lost 3 bases and J lost 6; bases outside the gene matches: 4. This CDR3 region has 16 residues. CDR3: CASSFGTSGSGNIQYF. The CDR3 nucleotides read TGTGCCAGCAGTTTTGGGACTAGCGGGAGTGGAAACATTCAGTACTTC.

This clonotype was observed a few times. V usage is TRBV7-9 and J usage is TRBJ2-7; 7 positions match TRBD2. V was clipped by 5 bases and J by 1 base; unmatched bases: 8. This CDR3 is 15 amino acids long. The germline V gene has CDR1 SEHNR and CDR2 FQNEAQ (reference sequence). The CDR3 reads CASSIKGAGSYEQYF. Here the CDR3 DNA reads TGTGCCAGCAGCATCAAAGGAGCGGGATCCTACGAGCAGTACTTC.

This clonotype appeared once. V usage is TRBV9 and J usage is TRBJ2-2; the match to TRBD1 covers 9 bases. The CDR3 runs 17 residues. CDR1 and CDR2 (germline): SGDLS, YYNGEE. The junction had 9 bases not matched to a gene; V was cut back by 0 bases and J by 6 bases. The DNA for the CDR3 is TGTGCCAGCAGCGTAGATCTACGGACAGGGGTCCCCGGGGAGCTGTTTTTT. It translates to CASSVDLRTGVPGELFF.

A few counts support this clonotype. The chain joins TRBV20-1 to TRBJ2-5; 9 positions agree with TRBD2. The CDR3 has 16 residues. Per germline, CDR1 DFQATT and CDR2 SNEGSKA (reference sequence). V lost 0 bases and J lost 5; bases outside the gene matches: 10. The chain's CDR3 is CSAREAGGPRGETQYF. The CDR3 DNA is TGCAGTGCTAGAGAAGCGGGAGGCCCTCGGGGGGAGACCCAGTACTTC.

For this clonotype: With a much larger clone just one base away, this may be a read error. The chain carries TRBV7-2 and TRBJ1-4; TRBD1 matches 7 bases. Germline values: CDR1 SGHTA, CDR2 FQGNSA. The length of the CDR3 is 13 residues. The CDR3 region has the DNA TGTGCCAGCAGCGCACAGGGGTATGAAAAACTGTATTTT. It yields the protein CASSAQGYEKLYF.

In this sample, this clonotype turned up many times. This sequence joins TRBV5-1 and TRBJ2-3; TRBD1 might be the D (5 bases). The V gene lost 4 bases and the J gene lost 8 bases, with 11 bases spanning the gap. The CDR3 is 12 amino acids. The germline gives CDR1 SGHRS, CDR2 YFSETQ. The CDR3 here is CASSPSRVTQYF. The CDR3 nucleotides are TGCGCCAGCAGCCCGTCCAGGGTTACGCAGTATTTT. Full variable domain (missing parts from reference TRBV5-1 and TRBJ2-3): KAGVTQTPRYLIKTRGQQVTLSCSPISGHRSVSWYQQTPGQGLQFLFEYFSETQRNKGNFPGRFSGRQFSNSRSEMNVSTLELGDSALYLCASSPSRVTQYFGPGTRLTVL.

The chain joins TRBV4-2 to TRBJ2-2; perhaps TRBD1 as D (6 bases). This CDR3 region has 17 residues. V was shortened by 0 bases and J by 5 bases, with 16 bases between the two germline ends. Germline values: CDR1 LGHNA, CDR2 YNFKEQ. CDR3 amino acids: CASSQELQQGVTGELFF. DNA for the CDR3: TGTGCCAGCAGCCAAGAGTTGCAACAGGGAGTGACCGGGGAGCTGTTTTTT.

This clonotype was counted at least ten times. The chain recombines TRBV6-5 with TRBJ1-6, with TRBD1 as a possible D gene (5 bases). This CDR3 is built from 16 residues. The germline V gene encodes CDR1 MNHEY and CDR2 SVGAGI. The V gene lost 2 bases and the J gene lost 9 bases, with 17 bases spanning the gap. The CDR3 protein is CASSYAGTGGGSPLHF. The CDR3 nucleotides read TGTGCCAGCAGTTACGCCGGGACGGGCGGAGGTTCACCCCTCCACTTT.

The chain uses TRBV20-1 and TRBJ1-5; 9 nucleotides align to TRBD1. CDR3 length: 16 amino acids. V shed 2 bases, J shed 5 bases, and the junction held 10 bases outside the gene matches. Germline-derived CDR1 and CDR2 are DFQATT and SNEGSKA (reference sequence). The CDR3 loop reads CSARLHNRGRDQPQHF. The CDR3 region has the DNA TGCAGTGCTAGACTCCACAACAGGGGGCGCGATCAGCCCCAGCATTTT.

This clonotype showed up just a few times. V and J are TRBV14 and TRBJ2-5, with a tentative D call TRBD1 (5 bases). From germline, CDR1 is SGHDN and CDR2 FVKESK. The CDR3 spans 14 residues. Trimming pared 3 bases from V and 5 bases from J, leaving 13 bases between. The chain's CDR3 is CASSQGRSGETQYF. The CDR3 region has the DNA TGTGCCAGCAGCCAGGGTCGATCAGGGGAGACCCAGTACTTC.

Only a few counts were recorded for this clonotype. The chain is built from TRBV20-1 and TRBJ2-5; D could derive from TRBD1 or TRBD2 (5 bases each). Germline V gene lookup returns CDR1 DFQATT and CDR2 SNEGSKA (reference sequence). CDR3 length: 14 residues. Trimming shortened V by 5 bases and J by 0 bases, and 13 bases separated the two germline ends. The CDR3 loop reads CSAPSGQYQETQYF. The DNA for the CDR3 is TGCAGTGCTCCGTCGGGGCAGTACCAAGAGACCCAGTACTTC.

The chain recombines TRBV6-5 with TRBJ2-4; D gene unclear. The V end lost 0 bases, the J end lost 3 bases, and 12 bases lay between the germline ends. The CDR3 is made up of 16 amino acids. Germline CDR1 MNHEY, CDR2 SVGAGI. CDR3 nucleotides: TGTGCCAGCAGTTACTCTTCCGCAATCGGCAAAAACATTCAGTACTTC. This codes for CASSYSSAIGKNIQYF.

This chain connects TRBV2 to TRBJ2-1; D might be TRBD1 or TRBD2, each matching 5 bases. The V gene lost 10 bases and the J gene lost 6 bases, with 16 bases spanning the gap. Germline lookup yields CDR1 SNHLY and CDR2 FYNNEI. The CDR3 length is 13 residues. DNA for the CDR3: TGTGCCACCCGGGTTGGGGGAGCCAATGAGCAGTTCTTC. Translating it yields CATRVGGANEQFF.

The chain links TRBV7-9 to TRBJ2-1, with a tentative D call TRBD1 (6 bases). Germline V lookup: CDR1 SEHNR, CDR2 FQNEAQ (reference sequence). This CDR3 has 14 residues. Trimming removed 0 bases from V and 7 bases from J, with 10 bases in between. The CDR3 loop is CASSLADRRNEQFF. CDR3 in DNA: TGTGCCAGCAGCTTAGCGGACAGACGTAATGAGCAGTTCTTC.

This rearrangement joins TRBV3-1 to TRBJ2-2; 9 nucleotides line up with TRBD2. CDR3 length equals 14 residues. V was pared by 4 bases and J by 5 bases, with 2 bases of the junction left unmatched. Germline lookup yields CDR1 LGHDT and CDR2 YNNKEL (reference sequence). The chain's CDR3 is CASSRLAGTGELFF. The CDR3 coding sequence is TGTGCCAGCAGCCGTCTAGCGGGAACCGGGGAGCTGTTTTTT.

This clonotype was observed a handful of times. The V call is TRBV5-4, the J call TRBJ2-2; D unclear. CDR1 and CDR2 from the germline V gene are SGHNT and YYREEE (reference sequence). The CDR3 loop spans 13 amino acids. The ends were cut back, 1 base at V and 8 bases at J, with 9 bases in the middle. CDR3 sequence (DNA): TGTGCCAGCAGCTTGAAGGGAATTGGGGAGCTGTTTTTT. This sequence encodes CASSLKGIGELFF.